Following are 26 T cell receptor beta chains from one sample sequenced in a study of cytomegalovirus exposure and HLA in healthy donors. TCRdb's copy holds only in-frame clones and misses some; the assay was immunoSEQ multiplex PCR. The sample lists under 80,000 clones, about 93% occurring once. Sequencing used PBMCs. The receptors derive from a young woman in good health and CMV-seronegative.

V and J are TRBV5-6 and TRBJ2-7, with D possibly being TRBD1 (6 bases). In germline, CDR1 is SGHDT, CDR2 YYEEEE. V lost 0 bases, J lost 5 bases, and 9 bases lay in between. The CDR3 sequence is 13 residues long. The CDR3 loop reads CASSLDRVDEQYF. The CDR3 nucleotides are TGTGCCAGCAGCTTGGACAGGGTGGACGAGCAGTACTTC.

The V call is TRBV29-1, the J call TRBJ2-3; a weak D match, TRBD1 (6 bases). From germline, CDR1 is SQVTM and CDR2 ANQGSEA. The CDR3 covers 12 residues. Trimming stripped 5 bases from V and 4 bases from J, with 10 bases between. CDR3 sequence: CSVLEGADTQYF. The DNA for the CDR3 is TGCAGCGTTCTTGAGGGGGCAGATACGCAGTATTTT.

The V and J genes are TRBV5-1 and TRBJ2-1; 13 bases align to TRBD2. V shed 2 bases, J shed 2 bases, and the junction held 10 bases outside the gene matches. The germline V gene has CDR1 SGHRS and CDR2 YFSETQ. This CDR3 comprises 19 residues. CDR3 sequence: CASSLTTSGRYSPYNEQFF. CDR3 in DNA: TGCGCCAGCAGCTTAACGACTAGCGGGAGGTACAGTCCCTACAATGAGCAGTTCTTC.

As regards this clone: The same CDR3 arises from other DNA sequences in this sample as well. The chain has TRBV19 and TRBJ1-2, with D possibly being TRBD1 (6 bases). Looked up from germline, CDR1 is LNHDA and CDR2 is SQIVND (reference sequence). The ends were cut back, 8 bases at V and 6 bases at J, with 13 bases in the middle. The CDR3 contains 12 residues. This chain's CDR3 is CASDTGLDGYTF. CDR3 nucleotide sequence: TGTGCCAGTGATACAGGGTTAGATGGCTACACCTTC.

The chain carries TRBV30 and TRBJ2-2; no clear D. The germline gives CDR1 GTSNPN, CDR2 SVGIG (reference sequence). The CDR3 totals 14 residues. The germline V and J ends were trimmed by 1 base and 2 bases, with 8 bases remaining between them. CDR3 residues: CAWSGEFNTGELFF. The CDR3 nucleotides read TGTGCCTGGAGTGGAGAGTTTAACACCGGGGAGCTGTTTTTT.

The gene calls are TRBV5-5 and TRBJ2-2, with 8 bases matching TRBD2. This CDR3 is built from 15 residues. V lost 4 bases and J lost 5; bases outside the gene matches: 7. CDR1 is SGHKS, CDR2 YYEKEE, per germline (reference sequence). The CDR3 spells CASSLGTSRTGELFF. The CDR3 DNA is TGTGCCAGCAGCCTCGGGACTAGTAGGACCGGGGAGCTGTTTTTT.

The J gene is TRBJ1-1, the V gene TRBV27; 10 nucleotides align to TRBD1. The V gene's germline CDR1 is MNHEY and CDR2 SMNVEV (reference sequence). This CDR3 has 16 amino acids. V trimming: 3 bases; J trimming: 5 bases; junction bases outside the gene matches: 9. The CDR3 DNA sequence: TGTGCCAGCAGTTTGGGGCCCGGGACAGGGGTTACTGAAGCTTTCTTT. This translates into CASSLGPGTGVTEAFF.

V usage is TRBV5-1 and J usage is TRBJ1-2; 8 positions match TRBD1. The CDR3 length is 17 residues. J was trimmed by 1 base and V by 4 bases; bases with no gene match: 12. The germline gives CDR1 SGHRS, CDR2 YFSETQ. CDR3: CASSLDDRGRINYGYTF. The CDR3 nucleotides are TGCGCCAGCAGCCTGGATGACAGGGGCCGAATTAACTATGGCTACACCTTC.

The chain recombines TRBV5-1 with TRBJ1-1; perhaps TRBD1 as D (5 bases). The V end lost 0 bases, the J end lost 5 bases, and 11 bases lay between the germline ends. Germline CDR1 reads SGHRS; CDR2 reads YFSETQ. The length of the CDR3 is 14 residues. The CDR3 loop reads CASSLVGGKTEAFF. CDR3 in DNA: TGCGCCAGCAGCTTGGTGGGGGGAAAGACTGAAGCTTTCTTT.

The chain has TRBV5-1 and TRBJ2-3, with 7 bases fitting TRBD2. With V trimmed by 4 bases and J by 5 bases, 7 bases remained unmatched. In germline, CDR1 is SGHRS, CDR2 YFSETQ. The CDR3 sequence is 14 residues long. CDR3 coding DNA: TGCGCCAGCAGCCAAGGACTAGGGGTAGATACGCAGTATTTT. Translated: CASSQGLGVDTQYF.

With regard to this clone: At the DNA level, this CDR3 is encoded by other sequences in the same sample as well. The rearrangement joins TRBV4-1 to TRBJ2-5; 7 bases map to TRBD1. CDR3 length: 13 residues. The germline CDR1 and CDR2 sequences are MGHRA and YSYEKL. The J segment lost 5 bases and the V segment lost 6 bases, leaving 6 bases of the junction unmatched. The CDR3 DNA sequence: TGCGCCAGCAGTAGGGGGCCAAGGGAGACCCAGTACTTC. Its protein is CASSRGPRETQYF.

The chain has TRBV10-1 and TRBJ1-2, with 8 bases aligning to TRBD1. V lost 4 bases to trimming and J lost 10 bases; unmatched junction nucleotides: 11. Looked up from germline, CDR1 is WNHNN and CDR2 is SYGVQD (reference sequence). This CDR3 is built from 14 residues. In DNA form, the CDR3 reads TGCGCCAGCAGTGGATCTGGACAGGGTGGTGACTACACCTTC. Encoded protein: CASSGSGQGGDYTF.

The chain couples TRBV4-3 to TRBJ2-2; a weak D match, TRBD2 (6 bases). Germline V gene sequence: CDR1 LGHNA, CDR2 YSLEER. The CDR3 runs 16 residues. V lost 0 bases and J lost 1, with 9 bases in between. CDR3 sequence (DNA): TGCGCCAGCAGCCAAGAAGGTAGCGGGAACACCGGGGAGCTGTTTTTT. Its protein is CASSQEGSGNTGELFF.

This clone was recorded once. This chain connects TRBV5-1 to TRBJ2-5, with 9 bases matching TRBD1. Per germline, CDR1 SGHRS and CDR2 YFSETQ. The V and J ends lost 1 base and 3 bases, in that order; junction bases with no gene match: 4. CDR3 length: 15 amino acids. In DNA form, the CDR3 reads TGCGCCAGCAGCTTGACGGACAGGGGTGAAGAGACCCAGTACTTC. It encodes CASSLTDRGEETQYF.

This chain links TRBV28 with TRBJ1-2, with D tentatively TRBD1 (6 bases). V lost 6 bases and J lost 6, with 20 bases in between. The CDR3 contains 15 residues. Germline CDR1 and CDR2: MDHEN and SYDVKM. The CDR3 region is CASRGARAGRHGYTF. The DNA of the CDR3 is TGTGCCAGCAGGGGGGCGAGGGCGGGCCGGCATGGCTACACCTTC.

The J gene is TRBJ1-1, the V gene TRBV6-1; D is possibly TRBD1 (5 bases). This CDR3 is 14 amino acids long. V lost 2 bases and J lost 2, with 9 bases in between. Looked up from germline, CDR1 is MNHNS and CDR2 is SASEGT. CDR3 region: CASSERGKNTEAFF. Here the CDR3 DNA reads TGTGCCAGCAGTGAAAGGGGCAAAAACACTGAAGCTTTCTTT.

Written as DNA, the CDR3 is TGTGCCAGCAGCTTTGGGGGACTAGCCCCTATCTACGAGCAGTACTTC. This gives the protein CASSFGGLAPIYEQYF. This sequence joins TRBV11-3 and TRBJ2-7; 9 nucleotides match TRBD2. Germline V gene sequence: CDR1 SGHNT, CDR2 YENEEA. The J segment lost 3 bases and the V segment lost 3 bases, leaving 9 bases of the junction unmatched. The CDR3 totals 16 residues.

The J gene is TRBJ2-7, the V gene TRBV20-1; D gene unclear. Germline CDR1 reads DFQATT; CDR2 reads SNEGSKA (reference sequence). CDR3 size: 10 residues. Trimming took 6 bases from V and 4 from J, leaving 7 bases between them. Written as DNA, the CDR3 is TGCAGTGCGTATTATTACGAGCAGTACTTC. This encodes CSAYYYEQYF.

The chain has TRBV7-9 and TRBJ1-1; no definite D call. The length of the CDR3 is 15 residues. The germline CDR1 and CDR2 sequences are SEHNR and FQNEAQ (reference sequence). Trimming stripped 0 bases from V and 7 bases from J, with 15 bases between. CDR3 amino acids: CASSLASAAIDEAFF. CDR3 nucleotide sequence: TGTGCCAGCAGCTTAGCGTCGGCAGCGATCGATGAAGCTTTCTTT. Using reference TRBV7-9 and TRBJ1-1 for the parts outside the CDR3, the full variable domain is DTGVSQNPRHKITKRGQNVTFRCDPISEHNRLYWYRQTLGQGPEFLTYFQNEAQLEKSRLLSDRFSAERPKGSFSTLEIQRTEQGDSAMYLCASSLASAAIDEAFFGQGTRLTVV.

The rearrangement joins TRBV28 to TRBJ2-1, with 7 bases that match TRBD2. The CDR3 is made up of 15 amino acids. Germline loops: CDR1 MDHEN, CDR2 SYDVKM. J lost 7 bases, V lost 5 bases, and 11 bases had no gene match. As DNA, the CDR3 is TGTGCCAGCAGTGGCCCGAGGGAGGGCCAAAATGAGCAGTTCTTC. Protein: CASSGPREGQNEQFF.

The V and J genes are TRBV27 and TRBJ2-2; D not resolved. This CDR3 spans 14 amino acids. The V gene's germline CDR1 is MNHEY and CDR2 SMNVEV (reference sequence). The V and J ends lost 6 bases and 4 bases respectively, with 12 bases between them. The CDR3 loop reads CASSPQRSTGELFF. The CDR3 DNA follows: TGTGCCAGCAGCCCCCAGAGGAGCACCGGGGAGCTGTTTTTT.

The gene calls are TRBV29-1 and TRBJ2-3; D may be TRBD1 (5 bases). The CDR3 loop spans 14 amino acids. V gave up 6 bases and J gave up 2 bases, with 15 bases separating them. Per germline, CDR1 SQVTM and CDR2 ANQGSEA. The CDR3 nucleotides read TGCAGCGTAAGAAGGGGCCTCGCCACAGATACGCAGTATTTT. It translates to CSVRRGLATDTQYF.

The V gene is TRBV4-2, the J gene TRBJ1-4; weak D call: TRBD1 (6 bases). Germline V gene lookup returns CDR1 LGHNA and CDR2 YNFKEQ. The V end lost 4 bases, the J end lost 0 bases, and 18 bases lay between the germline ends. CDR3 length equals 18 residues. CDR3 region: CASSRTGTKLTTNEKLFF. The CDR3 nucleotides read TGTGCCAGCAGCCGTACCGGGACAAAACTAACAACTAATGAAAAACTGTTTTTT.

The V and J genes are TRBV30 and TRBJ1-1, with D perhaps matching TRBD1 (5 bases). The CDR3 spans 13 residues. The germline CDR1 and CDR2 sequences are GTSNPN and SVGIG (reference sequence). The chain's CDR3 is CATGLPPGTEAFF. As DNA, the CDR3 is TGTGCGACGGGACTCCCCCCAGGGACTGAAGCTTTCTTT.

V usage is TRBV11-2 and J usage is TRBJ2-3, with TRBD1 matching over 8 bases. The V gene's germline CDR1 is SGHAT and CDR2 FQNNGV. J gave up 1 base and V 0 bases, and 3 bases lay outside the gene matches. This CDR3 region has 16 residues. The CDR3 reads CASSLDLTGGTDTQYF. As DNA, the CDR3 is TGTGCCAGCAGCTTAGATCTGACAGGGGGCACAGATACGCAGTATTTT.

The genes are TRBV27 and TRBJ1-2; TRBD1 might be the D (5 bases). V lost 5 bases, J lost 8 bases, and 18 bases lay in between. Germline values: CDR1 MNHEY, CDR2 SMNVEV (reference sequence). The CDR3 loop spans 14 amino acids. The CDR3 sequence: CASSPAGRVRGYTF. CDR3 bases: TGTGCCAGCAGTCCCGCGGGACGGGTCCGGGGCTACACCTTC.